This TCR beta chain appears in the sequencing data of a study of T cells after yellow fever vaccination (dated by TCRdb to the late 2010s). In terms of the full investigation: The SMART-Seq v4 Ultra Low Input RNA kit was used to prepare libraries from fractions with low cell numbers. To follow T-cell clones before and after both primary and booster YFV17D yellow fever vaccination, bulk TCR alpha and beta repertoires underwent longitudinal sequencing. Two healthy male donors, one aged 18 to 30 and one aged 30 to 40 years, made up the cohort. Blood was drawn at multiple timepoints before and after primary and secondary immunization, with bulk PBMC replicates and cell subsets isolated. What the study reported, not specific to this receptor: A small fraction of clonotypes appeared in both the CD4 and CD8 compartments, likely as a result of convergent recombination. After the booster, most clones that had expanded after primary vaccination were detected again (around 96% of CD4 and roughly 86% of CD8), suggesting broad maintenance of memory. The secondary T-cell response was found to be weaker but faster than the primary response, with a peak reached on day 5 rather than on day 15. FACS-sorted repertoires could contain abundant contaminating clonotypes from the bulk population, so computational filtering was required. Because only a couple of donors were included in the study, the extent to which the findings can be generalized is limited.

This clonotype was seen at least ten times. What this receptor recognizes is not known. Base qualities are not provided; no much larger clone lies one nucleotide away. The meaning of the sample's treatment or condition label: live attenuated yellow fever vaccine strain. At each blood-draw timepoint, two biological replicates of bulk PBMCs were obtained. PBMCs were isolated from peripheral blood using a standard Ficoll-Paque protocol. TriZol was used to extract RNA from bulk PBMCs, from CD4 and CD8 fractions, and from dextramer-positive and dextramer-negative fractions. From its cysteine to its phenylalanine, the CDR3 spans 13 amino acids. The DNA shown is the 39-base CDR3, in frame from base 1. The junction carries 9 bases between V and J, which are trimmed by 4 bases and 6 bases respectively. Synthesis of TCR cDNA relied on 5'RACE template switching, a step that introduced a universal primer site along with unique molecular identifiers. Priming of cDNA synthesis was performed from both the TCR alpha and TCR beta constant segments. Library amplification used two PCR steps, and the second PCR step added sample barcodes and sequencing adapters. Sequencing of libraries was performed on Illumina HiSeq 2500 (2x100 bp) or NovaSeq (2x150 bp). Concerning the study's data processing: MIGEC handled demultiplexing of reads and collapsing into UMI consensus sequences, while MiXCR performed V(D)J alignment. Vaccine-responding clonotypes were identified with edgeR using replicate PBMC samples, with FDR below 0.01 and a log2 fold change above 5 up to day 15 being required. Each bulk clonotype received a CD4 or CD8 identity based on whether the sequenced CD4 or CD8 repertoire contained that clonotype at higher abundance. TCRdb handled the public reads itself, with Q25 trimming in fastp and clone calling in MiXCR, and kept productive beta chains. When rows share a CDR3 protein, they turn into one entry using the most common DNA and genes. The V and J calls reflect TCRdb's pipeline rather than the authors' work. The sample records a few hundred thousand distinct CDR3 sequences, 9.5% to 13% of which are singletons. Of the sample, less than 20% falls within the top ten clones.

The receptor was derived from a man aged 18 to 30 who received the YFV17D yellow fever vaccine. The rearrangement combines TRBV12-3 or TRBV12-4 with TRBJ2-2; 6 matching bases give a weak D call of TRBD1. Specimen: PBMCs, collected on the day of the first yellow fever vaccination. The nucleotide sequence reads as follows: TGTGCCAGCAGTTCACAGGGCCCCGGGGAGCTGTTTTTT. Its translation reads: CASSSQGPGELFF.